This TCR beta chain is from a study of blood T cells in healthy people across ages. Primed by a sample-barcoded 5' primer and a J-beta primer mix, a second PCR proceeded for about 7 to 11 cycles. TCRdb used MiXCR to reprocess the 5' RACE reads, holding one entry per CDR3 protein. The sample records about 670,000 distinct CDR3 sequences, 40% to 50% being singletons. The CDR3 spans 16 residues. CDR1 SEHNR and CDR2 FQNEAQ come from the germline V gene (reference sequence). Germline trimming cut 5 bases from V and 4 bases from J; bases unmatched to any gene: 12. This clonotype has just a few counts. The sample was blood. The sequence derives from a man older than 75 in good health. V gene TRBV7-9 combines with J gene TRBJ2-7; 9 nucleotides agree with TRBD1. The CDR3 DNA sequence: TGTGCCAGCAGCGAAGACCCCGGGACAGGGTTATACGAGCAGTACTTC. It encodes CASSEDPGTGLYEQYF.